Listed below are T cell receptor beta chains from one sample, sequenced in a study of Ad26.COV2.S vaccination and SARS-CoV-2 variants. The repertoire was sequenced with immunoSEQ multiplex PCR; TCRdb's copy has only in-frame clones and lacks some. The sample shows some 350,000 clones, approximately 90% of them seen only once. This specimen consisted of peripheral blood, obtained after recovery from COVID-19. The receptors stem from a human donor who had recovered from COVID-19. Both conserved end residues are part of each CDR3. Each record gives: V gene, clone size, D gene, J gene, CDR3 DNA, CDR3 protein. D genes are given only for firm matches. Size values are once, few and many counts, or a class for expanded clones, and some rows have none.

v_call: TRBV20-1; clone_size: once; d_call: NA; j_call: TRBJ1-4; cdr3_nt: TGCAGTGCTGAAGGGTTAGAAAAACTGTTTTTT; cdr3_aa: CSAEGLEKLFF
v_call: TRBV7-8; clone_size: NA; d_call: TRBD1; j_call: TRBJ1-1; cdr3_nt: TGTGCCAGCAGCCGACGGACAGGGGGTAACACTGAAGCTTTCTTT; cdr3_aa: CASSRRTGGNTEAFF
v_call: TRBV5-1; clone_size: NA; d_call: NA; j_call: TRBJ1-6; cdr3_nt: TGCGCCAGCAGCTTGGACGCAGGGGAGGGTGGTTCACCCCTCCACTTT; cdr3_aa: CASSLDAGEGGSPLHF
v_call: TRBV2; clone_size: NA; d_call: TRBD1; j_call: TRBJ1-5; cdr3_nt: TGTGCCAGCACCTTGACAGGGGGCTTACAGCCCCAGCATTTT; cdr3_aa: CASTLTGGLQPQHF
v_call: TRBV6-5; clone_size: NA; d_call: TRBD1; j_call: TRBJ1-1; cdr3_nt: TGTGCCAGCAGGCCTACAGGGGCCCAGGGCACTGAAGCTTTCTTT; cdr3_aa: CASRPTGAQGTEAFF
v_call: TRBV6-5; clone_size: NA; d_call: NA; j_call: TRBJ2-1; cdr3_nt: TGTGCCAGCAGTTACTCGAATGCAGGGTTTAACAATGAGCAGTTCTTC; cdr3_aa: CASSYSNAGFNNEQFF
v_call: TRBV24-1; clone_size: once; d_call: NA; j_call: TRBJ2-1; cdr3_nt: TGTGCCACCAGTGGGGGGGGCCTCACGGACAATGAGCAGTTCTTC; cdr3_aa: CATSGGGLTDNEQFF
v_call: TRBV7-9; clone_size: NA; d_call: NA; j_call: TRBJ1-3; cdr3_nt: TGTGCCAGCAGCCCCGGGGGGCTCGGAAACACCATATATTTT; cdr3_aa: CASSPGGLGNTIYF
v_call: TRBV9; clone_size: NA; d_call: NA; j_call: TRBJ1-5; cdr3_nt: TGTGCCAGCAGCACAGAGGGTAGCAATCAGCCCCAGCATTTT; cdr3_aa: CASSTEGSNQPQHF
v_call: TRBV2; clone_size: NA; d_call: NA; j_call: TRBJ1-4; cdr3_nt: TGTGCCAGCAGTAAGGGGTGGTTGGAAAAACTGTTTTTT; cdr3_aa: CASSKGWLEKLFF
v_call: TRBV9; clone_size: NA; d_call: TRBD2; j_call: TRBJ2-5; cdr3_nt: TGTGCCAGCAGCCCTATAGCGGGGGAGACCCAGTACTTC; cdr3_aa: CASSPIAGETQYF
v_call: TRBV10-3; clone_size: NA; d_call: TRBD1; j_call: TRBJ2-7; cdr3_nt: TGTGCCATCAGCCTCCCAGGGGGCGAGCAGTACTTC; cdr3_aa: CAISLPGGEQYF
v_call: TRBV19; clone_size: few; d_call: NA; j_call: TRBJ1-1; cdr3_nt: TGTGCCAGTAATCCGGGAGGGATGAACACTGAAGCTTTCTTT; cdr3_aa: CASNPGGMNTEAFF
v_call: TRBV9; clone_size: NA; d_call: NA; j_call: TRBJ2-3; cdr3_nt: TGTGCCAGCAGCGGCGGGGTGTATTCCAGCACAGATACGCAGTATTTT; cdr3_aa: CASSGGVYSSTDTQYF
v_call: TRBV7-2; clone_size: NA; d_call: NA; j_call: TRBJ1-3; cdr3_nt: TGTGCCAGCAGCTGGGGCTCTGGAAACACCATATATTTT; cdr3_aa: CASSWGSGNTIYF
v_call: TRBV6-5; clone_size: NA; d_call: NA; j_call: TRBJ1-5; cdr3_nt: TGTGCCAGCAGTTACGGGGGTGGCAATCAGCCCCAGCATTTT; cdr3_aa: CASSYGGGNQPQHF
v_call: TRBV6-6; clone_size: NA; d_call: NA; j_call: TRBJ2-7; cdr3_nt: TGTGCCAGCAGTTACTCGATGAGGGTCTCCTACGAGCAGTACTTC; cdr3_aa: CASSYSMRVSYEQYF
v_call: TRBV27; clone_size: NA; d_call: NA; j_call: TRBJ1-3; cdr3_nt: TGTGCCAGCAGTTTATCGGGCAGGGATCCTGGAAACACCATATATTTT; cdr3_aa: CASSLSGRDPGNTIYF